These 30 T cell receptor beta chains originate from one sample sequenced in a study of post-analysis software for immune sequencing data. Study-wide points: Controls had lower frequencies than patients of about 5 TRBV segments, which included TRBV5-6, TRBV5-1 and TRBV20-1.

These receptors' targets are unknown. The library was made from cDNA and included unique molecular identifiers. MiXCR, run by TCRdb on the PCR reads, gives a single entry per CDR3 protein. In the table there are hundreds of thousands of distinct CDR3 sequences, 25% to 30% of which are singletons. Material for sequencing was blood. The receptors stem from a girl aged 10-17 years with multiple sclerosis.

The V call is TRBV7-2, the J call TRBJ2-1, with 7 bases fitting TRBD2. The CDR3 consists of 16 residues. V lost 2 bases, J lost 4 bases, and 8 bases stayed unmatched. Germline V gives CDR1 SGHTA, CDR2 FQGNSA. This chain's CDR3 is CASSLREGLNYNEQFF. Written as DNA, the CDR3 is TGTGCCAGCAGCTTAAGGGAGGGTTTGAATTACAATGAGCAGTTCTTC.

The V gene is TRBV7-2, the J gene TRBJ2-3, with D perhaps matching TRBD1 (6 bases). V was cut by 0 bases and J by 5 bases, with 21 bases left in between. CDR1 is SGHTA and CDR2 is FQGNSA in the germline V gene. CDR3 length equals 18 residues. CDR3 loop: CASSLATSTGPIGDTQYF. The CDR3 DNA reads TGTGCCAGCAGCTTAGCGACCAGTACAGGGCCCATTGGAGATACGCAGTATTTT. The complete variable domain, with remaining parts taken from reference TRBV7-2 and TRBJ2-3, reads GAGVSQSPSNKVTEKGKDVELRCDPISGHTALYWYRQSLGQGLEFLIYFQGNSAPDKSGLPSDRFSAERTGGSVSTLTIQRTQQEDSAVYLCASSLATSTGPIGDTQYFGPGTRLTVL.

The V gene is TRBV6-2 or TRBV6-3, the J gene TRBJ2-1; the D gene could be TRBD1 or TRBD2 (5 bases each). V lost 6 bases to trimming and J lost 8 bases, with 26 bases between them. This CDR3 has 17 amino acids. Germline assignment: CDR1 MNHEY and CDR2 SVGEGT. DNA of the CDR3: TGTGCCAGCAGACCACTTGTCCGGGACCCCTTTCGGGATGAGCAGTTCTTC. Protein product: CASRPLVRDPFRDEQFF.

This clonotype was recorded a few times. CDR3 in amino acids: CSASDPGTSSYEQYF. The CDR3 DNA sequence: TGCAGTGCTAGCGATCCCGGGACGAGCTCCTACGAGCAGTACTTC. The rearrangement joins TRBV20-1 to TRBJ2-7; D tentatively fits TRBD1 or TRBD2 (5 bases each). The germline V gene has CDR1 DFQATT and CDR2 SNEGSKA (reference sequence). CDR3 length: 15 amino acids. Trimming shortened V by 3 bases and J by 0 bases, and 15 bases separated the two germline ends.

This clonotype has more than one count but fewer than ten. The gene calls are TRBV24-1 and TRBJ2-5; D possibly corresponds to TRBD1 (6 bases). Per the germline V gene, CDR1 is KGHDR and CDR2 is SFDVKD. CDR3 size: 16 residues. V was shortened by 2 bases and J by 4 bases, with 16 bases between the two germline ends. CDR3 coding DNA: TGTGCCACCAGTGATTCGTCCAGGGGCCTCCCAGAGACCCAGTACTTC. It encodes CATSDSSRGLPETQYF.

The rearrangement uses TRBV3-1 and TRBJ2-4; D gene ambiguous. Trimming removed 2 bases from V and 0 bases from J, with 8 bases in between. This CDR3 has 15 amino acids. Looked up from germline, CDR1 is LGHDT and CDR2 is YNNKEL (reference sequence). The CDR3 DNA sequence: TGTGCCAGCAGCCAATCACGGATAGCCAAAAACATTCAGTACTTC. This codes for CASSQSRIAKNIQYF.

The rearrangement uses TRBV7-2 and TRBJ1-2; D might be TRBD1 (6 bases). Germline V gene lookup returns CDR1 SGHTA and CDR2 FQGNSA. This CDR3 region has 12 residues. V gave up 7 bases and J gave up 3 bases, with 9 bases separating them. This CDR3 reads CASTGAYYGYTF. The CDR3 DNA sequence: TGTGCCAGCACAGGGGCCTACTATGGCTACACCTTC.

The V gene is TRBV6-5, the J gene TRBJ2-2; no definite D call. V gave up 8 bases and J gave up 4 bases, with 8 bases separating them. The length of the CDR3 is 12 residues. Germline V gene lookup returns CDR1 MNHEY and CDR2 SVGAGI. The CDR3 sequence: CASRKGTGELFF. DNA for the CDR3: TGTGCCAGCCGAAAGGGCACCGGGGAGCTGTTTTTT.

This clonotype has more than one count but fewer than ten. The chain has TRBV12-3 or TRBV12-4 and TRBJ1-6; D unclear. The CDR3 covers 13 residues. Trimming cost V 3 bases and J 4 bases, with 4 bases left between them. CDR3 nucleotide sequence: TGTGCCAGCAGTTTGAATTATAATTCACCCCTCCACTTT. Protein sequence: CASSLNYNSPLHF.

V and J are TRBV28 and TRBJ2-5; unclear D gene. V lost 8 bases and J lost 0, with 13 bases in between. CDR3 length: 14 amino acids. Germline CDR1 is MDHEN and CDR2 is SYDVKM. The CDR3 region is CASASDPYQETQYF. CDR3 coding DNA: TGTGCCAGCGCTTCCGACCCGTACCAAGAGACCCAGTACTTC. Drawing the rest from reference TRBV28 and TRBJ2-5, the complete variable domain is DVKVTQSSRYLVKRTGEKVFLECVQDMDHENMFWYRQDPGLGLRLIYFSYDVKMKEKGDIPEGYSVSREKKERFSLILESASTNQTSMYLCASASDPYQETQYFGPGTRLLVL.

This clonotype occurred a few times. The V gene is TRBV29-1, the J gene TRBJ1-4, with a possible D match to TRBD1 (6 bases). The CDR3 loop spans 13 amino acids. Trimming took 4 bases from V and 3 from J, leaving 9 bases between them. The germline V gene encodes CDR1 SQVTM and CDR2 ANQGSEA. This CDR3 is CSVGTAANEKLFF. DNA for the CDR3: TGCAGCGTTGGGACAGCCGCTAATGAAAAACTGTTTTTT.

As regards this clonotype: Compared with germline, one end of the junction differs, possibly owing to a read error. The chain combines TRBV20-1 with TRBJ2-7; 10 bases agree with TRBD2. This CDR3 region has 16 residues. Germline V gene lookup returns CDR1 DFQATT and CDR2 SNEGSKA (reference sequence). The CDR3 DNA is TGCAGTGTTAGAACCCCGGGGACTAGCGCCGCCTACGAGCAGTACTTC. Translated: CSVRTPGTSAAYEQYF.

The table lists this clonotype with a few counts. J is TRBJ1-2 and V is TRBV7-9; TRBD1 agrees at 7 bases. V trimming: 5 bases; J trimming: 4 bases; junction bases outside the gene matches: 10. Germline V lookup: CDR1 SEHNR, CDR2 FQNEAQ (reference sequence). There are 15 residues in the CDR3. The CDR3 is CASSLEAGGPYGYTF. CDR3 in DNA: TGTGCCAGCAGCCTAGAGGCAGGGGGTCCCTATGGCTACACCTTC.

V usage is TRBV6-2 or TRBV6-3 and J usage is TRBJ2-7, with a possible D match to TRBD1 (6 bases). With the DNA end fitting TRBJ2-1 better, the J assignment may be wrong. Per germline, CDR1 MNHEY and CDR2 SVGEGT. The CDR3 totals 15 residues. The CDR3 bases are TGTGCCAGCACGCACACCGGGACACATTGCAATGAGCAGTTCTTC. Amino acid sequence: CASTHTGTHCNEQFF.

The DNA for the CDR3 is TGTGCCAGTAGTCCCGGACAGGGACGGTCGAGGCCCCAGCATTTT. This translates into CASSPGQGRSRPQHF. The chain carries TRBV19 and TRBJ1-5; 8 bases are shared with TRBD1. Germline V lookup: CDR1 LNHDA, CDR2 SQIVND (reference sequence). CDR3 length: 15 amino acids. Trimming at V came to 5 bases and at J to 9 bases, leaving 12 bases not matched to a gene.

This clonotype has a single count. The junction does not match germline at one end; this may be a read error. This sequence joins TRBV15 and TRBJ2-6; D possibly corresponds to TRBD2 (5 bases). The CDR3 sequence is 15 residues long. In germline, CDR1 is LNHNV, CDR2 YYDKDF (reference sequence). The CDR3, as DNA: TGTACCACCAGCAGAGGAGGATCTGGGGCCAACGTCCTGACTTTC. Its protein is CTTSRGGSGANVLTF.

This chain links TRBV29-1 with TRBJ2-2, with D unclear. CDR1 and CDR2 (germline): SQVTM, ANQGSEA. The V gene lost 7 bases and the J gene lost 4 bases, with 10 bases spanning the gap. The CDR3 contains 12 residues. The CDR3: CSGISATGELFF. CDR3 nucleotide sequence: TGCAGCGGAATCTCAGCCACCGGGGAGCTGTTTTTT.

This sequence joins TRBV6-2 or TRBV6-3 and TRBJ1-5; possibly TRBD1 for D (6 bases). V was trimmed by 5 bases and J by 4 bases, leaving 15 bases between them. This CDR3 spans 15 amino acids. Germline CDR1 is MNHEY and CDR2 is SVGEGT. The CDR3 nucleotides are TGTGCCAGCAGTGAGACCGGGGGGCTAAATCAGCCCCAGCATTTT. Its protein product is CASSETGGLNQPQHF.

Here the CDR3 DNA reads TGCAGTGCTAGCGGGGGGGCTGGAAACATTCAGTACTTC. This encodes CSASGGAGNIQYF. This chain connects TRBV20-1 to TRBJ2-4; 8 nucleotides line up with TRBD2. This CDR3 is 13 amino acids long. Germline CDR1 and CDR2: DFQATT and SNEGSKA (reference sequence). The junction had 4 bases not matched to a gene; V was cut back by 3 bases and J by 6 bases.

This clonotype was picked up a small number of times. CDR3 bases: TGTGCCAGCAGCCCGCCAACTAGCGGTATTCACAATGAGCAGTTCTTC. Protein product: CASSPPTSGIHNEQFF. V gene TRBV6-5 combines with J gene TRBJ2-1; 8 nucleotides match TRBD2. J lost 5 bases, V lost 6 bases, and 12 bases had no gene match. Per germline, CDR1 MNHEY and CDR2 SVGAGI. The CDR3 covers 16 residues.

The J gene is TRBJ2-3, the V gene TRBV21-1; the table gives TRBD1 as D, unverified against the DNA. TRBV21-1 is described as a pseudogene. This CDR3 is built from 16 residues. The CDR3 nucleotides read TGTGCCAGCAGCAAAGACGTCGCGGGGGCCACAGATACGCAGTATTTT. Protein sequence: CASSKDVAGATDTQYF.

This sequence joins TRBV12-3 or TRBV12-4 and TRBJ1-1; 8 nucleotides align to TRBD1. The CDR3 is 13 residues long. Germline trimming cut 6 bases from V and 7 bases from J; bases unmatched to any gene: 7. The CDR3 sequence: CASRTGGYSEAFF. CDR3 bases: TGTGCCAGCAGAACAGGGGGATATAGTGAAGCTTTCTTT.

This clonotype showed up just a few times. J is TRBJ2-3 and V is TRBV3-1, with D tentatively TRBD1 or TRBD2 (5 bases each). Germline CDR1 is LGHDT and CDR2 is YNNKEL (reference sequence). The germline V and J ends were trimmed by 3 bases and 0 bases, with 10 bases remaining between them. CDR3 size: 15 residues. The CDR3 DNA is TGTGCCAGCAGCCATTCTGGGACGAGCACAGATACGCAGTATTTT. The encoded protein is CASSHSGTSTDTQYF.

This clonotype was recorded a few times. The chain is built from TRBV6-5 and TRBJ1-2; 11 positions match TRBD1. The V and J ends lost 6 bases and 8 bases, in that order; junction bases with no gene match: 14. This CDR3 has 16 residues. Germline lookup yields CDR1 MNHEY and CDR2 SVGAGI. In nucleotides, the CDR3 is TGTGCCAGCAGACCGGGACAGGGGGTAACCCCAGTGGGCTACACCTTC. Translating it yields CASRPGQGVTPVGYTF.

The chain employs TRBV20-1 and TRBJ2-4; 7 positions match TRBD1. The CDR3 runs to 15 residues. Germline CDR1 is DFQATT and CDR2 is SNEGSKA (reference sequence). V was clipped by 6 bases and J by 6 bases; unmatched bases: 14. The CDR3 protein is CSATDRRRYRNIQYF. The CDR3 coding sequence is TGCAGTGCCACGGACAGGCGTCGTTACCGAAACATTCAGTACTTC.

CDR3 nucleotides: TGTGCCGGGGGCCAGCCCCAGCATTTT. It is translated as CAGGQPQHF. This sequence joins TRBV28 and TRBJ1-5, with D perhaps TRBD1 (6 bases). The CDR3 has 9 residues. Germline CDR1 MDHEN, CDR2 SYDVKM. V lost 11 bases and J lost 7, with 6 bases in between.

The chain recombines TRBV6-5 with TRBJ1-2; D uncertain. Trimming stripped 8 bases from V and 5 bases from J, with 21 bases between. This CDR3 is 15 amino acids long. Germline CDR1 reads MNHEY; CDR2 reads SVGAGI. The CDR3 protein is CASSKGLGQIYGYTF. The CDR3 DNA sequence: TGTGCCAGCTCGAAAGGTCTAGGGCAGATATATGGCTACACCTTC.

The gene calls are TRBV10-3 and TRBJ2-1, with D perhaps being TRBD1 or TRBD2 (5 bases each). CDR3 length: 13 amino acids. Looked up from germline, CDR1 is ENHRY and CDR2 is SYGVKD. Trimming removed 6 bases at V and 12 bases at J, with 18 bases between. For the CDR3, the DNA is TGTGCCATCAGGGGGGACCCCGAACTGGCGCAGTTCTTC. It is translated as CAIRGDPELAQFF.

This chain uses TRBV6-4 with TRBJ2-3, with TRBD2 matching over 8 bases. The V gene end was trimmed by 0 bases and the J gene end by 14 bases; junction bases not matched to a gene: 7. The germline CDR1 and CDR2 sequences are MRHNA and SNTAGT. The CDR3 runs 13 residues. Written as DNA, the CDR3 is TGTGCCAGCAGTGACTCGGGTAGCGGGACTAGGTATTTT. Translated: CASSDSGSGTRYF.

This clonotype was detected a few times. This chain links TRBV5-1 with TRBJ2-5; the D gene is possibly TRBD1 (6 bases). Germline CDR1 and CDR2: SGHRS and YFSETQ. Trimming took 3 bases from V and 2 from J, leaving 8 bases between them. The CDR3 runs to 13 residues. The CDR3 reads CASSSQGQETQYF. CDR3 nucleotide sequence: TGCGCCAGCAGCTCACAGGGACAAGAGACCCAGTACTTC. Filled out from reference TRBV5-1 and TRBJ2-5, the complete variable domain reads KAGVTQTPRYLIKTRGQQVTLSCSPISGHRSVSWYQQTPGQGLQFLFEYFSETQRNKGNFPGRFSGRQFSNSRSEMNVSTLELGDSALYLCASSSQGQETQYFGPGTRLLVL.